The rows below give T cell receptor beta chains drawn from one sample of a study of control samples from healthy donors and cancer patients. The table came from immunoSEQ multiplex PCR; TCRdb's copy has only in-frame clones and leaves some out. The sample shows about 180,000 clones, 90% to 95% of them seen only once. The sample consisted of blood. The receptor set was obtained from a man aged 25-40 years in good health. CDR3s include the opening cysteine and the closing phenylalanine or tryptophan. The D gene is left open where the match is weak. Expanded clones get a size class; other rows say once, few or many, or leave the size out.

D	V	J	size	DNA	CDR3
TRBD1	TRBV11-2	TRBJ2-1	once	TGTGCCAGCAGCCTCAACAGGGGCTCCTACAATGAGCAGTTCTTC	CASSLNRGSYNEQFF
NA	TRBV7-9	TRBJ2-7	NA	TGTGCCGTGAGGCATAGTTCGTACGAGCAGTACTTC	CAVRHSSYEQYF
NA	TRBV6-5	TRBJ1-3	NA	TGTGCCAGCATCTATAATTCTAGAGTTGGAAACACCATATATTTT	CASIYNSRVGNTIYF
NA	TRBV30	TRBJ2-1	NA	TGTGCCTGGAGTGTACGAACTACCCATGAGCAGTTCTTC	CAWSVRTTHEQFF
TRBD1	TRBV19	TRBJ1-5	NA	TGTGCCAGTAGCGGACAGGGGTTTAATCAGCCCCAGCATTTT	CASSGQGFNQPQHF
NA	TRBV7-2	TRBJ1-2	NA	TGTGCCAGCAGCAGGGACGCTAACTATGGCTACACCTTC	CASSRDANYGYTF
TRBD2	TRBV5-4	TRBJ2-5	NA	TGTGCCAGCAGTCCCGCGGATAGCGGGGGTTGGGAGACCCAGTACTTC	CASSPADSGGWETQYF
NA	TRBV15	TRBJ1-3	NA	TGTGCCACGGGGGGTACGGACTCTGGAAACACCATATATTTT	CATGGTDSGNTIYF
NA	TRBV2	TRBJ1-2	few	TGTGCCAGCAGTGGAAACGGGGGCGATGGCTACACCTTC	CASSGNGGDGYTF
NA	TRBV7-9	TRBJ1-2	NA	TGTGCCAGCAGCTTAGTCGCGGGACCGACATACTACACCTTC	CASSLVAGPTYYTF
TRBD2	TRBV28	TRBJ2-7	NA	TGTGCCAGCAGTTTCGGAGGCAGCGGGACCTACGAGCAGTACTTC	CASSFGGSGTYEQYF
NA	TRBV9	TRBJ2-2	NA	TGTGCCAGCAGCGGGGACTTCAACACCGGGGAGCTGTTTTTT	CASSGDFNTGELFF
NA	TRBV6-2/TRBV6-3	TRBJ1-5	NA	TGTGCCAGCAGTTACCCCGCGGGACAGCCCCAGCATTTT	CASSYPAGQPQHF
NA	TRBV6-6	TRBJ1-3	NA	TGTGCCAGCAAAATTGCTACTGGGGGAGGAAACACCATATATTTT	CASKIATGGGNTIYF
NA	TRBV29-1	TRBJ2-1	NA	TGCAGCGTTGACCGGGGGGCAAATGAGCAGTTCTTC	CSVDRGANEQFF
TRBD1	TRBV10-3	TRBJ2-7	NA	TGTGCCATCAGTGAGTCAGGACAGGGGTACCACGAGCAGTACTTC	CAISESGQGYHEQYF